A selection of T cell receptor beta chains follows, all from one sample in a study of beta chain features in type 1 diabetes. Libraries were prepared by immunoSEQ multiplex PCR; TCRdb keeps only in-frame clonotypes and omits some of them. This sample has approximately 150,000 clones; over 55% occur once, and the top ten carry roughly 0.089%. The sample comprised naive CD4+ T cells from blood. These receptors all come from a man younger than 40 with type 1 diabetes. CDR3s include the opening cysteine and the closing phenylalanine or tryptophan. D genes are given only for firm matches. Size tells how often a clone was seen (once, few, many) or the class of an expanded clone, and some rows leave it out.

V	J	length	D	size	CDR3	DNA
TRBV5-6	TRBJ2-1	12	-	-	CASSLGRSGQFF	TGTGCCAGCAGCTTGGGCAGGTCGGGGCAGTTCTTC
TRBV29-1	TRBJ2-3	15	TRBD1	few	CSVERGQGPPDTQYF	TGCAGCGTTGAACGGGGACAGGGGCCCCCAGATACGCAGTATTTT
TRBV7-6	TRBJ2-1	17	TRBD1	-	CASSFSLRDSTYNEQFF	TGTGCCAGCAGCTTTTCCCTACGGGACAGCACCTACAATGAGCAGTTCTTC
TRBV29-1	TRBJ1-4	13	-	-	CSADVKGDEKLFF	TGCAGCGCAGACGTGAAGGGTGATGAAAAACTGTTTTTT
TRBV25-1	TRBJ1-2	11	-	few	CASSEHYGYTF	TGTGCCAGCAGTGAACACTATGGCTACACCTTC
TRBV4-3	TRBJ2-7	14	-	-	CASSQDRRGYEQYF	TGCGCCAGCAGCCAAGACCGGCGAGGCTACGAGCAGTACTTC
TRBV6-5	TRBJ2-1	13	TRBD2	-	CASSSRGDNEQFF	TGTGCCAGCAGCTCCCGGGGGGACAATGAGCAGTTCTTC
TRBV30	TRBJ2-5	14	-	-	CAWGVQQGQETQYF	TGTGCCTGGGGCGTTCAACAGGGCCAAGAGACCCAGTACTTC
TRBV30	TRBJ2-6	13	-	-	CSTEAGRANVLTF	TGTTCCACCGAGGCAGGTCGGGCCAACGTCCTGACTTTC
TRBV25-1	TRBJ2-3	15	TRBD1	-	CASSKQGASTDTQYF	TGTGCCAGCAGTAAACAGGGGGCTAGCACAGATACGCAGTATTTT
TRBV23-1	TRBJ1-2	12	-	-	CASSLPGYGYTF	TGCGCCAGCAGTCTCCCAGGGTATGGCTACACCTTC
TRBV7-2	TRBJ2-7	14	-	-	CASTSGASSYEQYF	TGTGCCAGCACCTCGGGGGCCAGCTCCTACGAGCAGTACTTC
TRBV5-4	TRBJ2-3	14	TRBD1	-	CASRGDRETDTQYF	TGTGCCAGCAGGGGGGACAGGGAGACAGATACGCAGTATTTT
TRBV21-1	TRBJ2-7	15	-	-	CASSCRPPVSYEQYF	TGTGCCAGCAGCTGCCGGCCCCCCGTCTCCTACGAGCAGTACTTC
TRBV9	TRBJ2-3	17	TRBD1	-	CASSVAPGTGGIDTQYF	TGTGCCAGCAGCGTAGCTCCCGGGACAGGGGGCATAGATACGCAGTATTTT
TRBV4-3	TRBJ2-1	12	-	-	CASSQVTGEQFF	TGCGCCAGCAGCCAAGTAACTGGAGAGCAGTTCTTC
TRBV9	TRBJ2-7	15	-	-	CASSVKEHNLYEQYF	TGTGCCAGCAGCGTGAAGGAGCATAACCTCTACGAGCAGTACTTC
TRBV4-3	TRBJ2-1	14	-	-	CASSQRGGVNEQFF	TGCGCCAGCAGCCAGAGGGGCGGCGTCAATGAGCAGTTCTTC
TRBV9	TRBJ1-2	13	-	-	CASSPDGNYGYTF	TGTGCCAGCAGCCCGGACGGGAACTATGGCTACACCTTC
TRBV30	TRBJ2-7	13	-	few	CAWRRGSPAEQYF	TGTGCCTGGAGACGGGGGTCCCCGGCAGAGCAGTACTTC
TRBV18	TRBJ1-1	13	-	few	CASSPTVNTEAFF	TGTGCCAGCTCACCAACAGTGAACACTGAAGCTTTCTTT
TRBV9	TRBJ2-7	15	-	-	CASSRTAVGPYEQYF	TGTGCCAGCAGCAGAACAGCGGTTGGGCCGTACGAGCAGTACTTC
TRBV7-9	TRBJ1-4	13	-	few	CASSLNRDEKLFF	TGTGCCAGCAGCTTAAACAGGGATGAAAAACTGTTTTTT
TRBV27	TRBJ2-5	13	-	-	CASSFTRQETQYF	TGTGCCAGCAGTTTTACCCGTCAAGAGACCCAGTACTTC
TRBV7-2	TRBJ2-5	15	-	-	CASSLAERYQETQYF	TGTGCCAGCAGCTTAGCCGAACGGTACCAAGAGACCCAGTACTTC
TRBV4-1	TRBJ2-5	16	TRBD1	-	CASSQGTIGQGETQYF	TGCGCCAGCAGCCAAGGGACGATCGGACAGGGAGAGACCCAGTACTTC
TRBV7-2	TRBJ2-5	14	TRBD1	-	CASSSDREWETQYF	TGTGCCAGCAGCTCCGACAGGGAATGGGAGACCCAGTACTTC
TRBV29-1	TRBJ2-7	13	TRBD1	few	CSARRDRSYEQYF	TGCAGCGCTCGCCGGGACAGGTCCTACGAGCAGTACTTC
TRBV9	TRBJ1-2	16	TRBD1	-	CASSAPGQLANYGYTF	TGTGCCAGCAGCGCCCCGGGACAGCTAGCTAACTATGGCTACACCTTC
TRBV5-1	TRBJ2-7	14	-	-	CASSSRENYYEQYF	TGCGCCAGCAGCTCGCGTGAGAATTACTACGAGCAGTACTTC
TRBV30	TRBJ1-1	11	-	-	CAWSRGFEAFF	TGTGCCTGGAGTCGGGGGTTTGAAGCTTTCTTT
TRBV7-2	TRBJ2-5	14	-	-	CASSLLAGGETQYF	TGTGCCAGCAGCTTACTTGCTGGTGGGGAGACCCAGTACTTC
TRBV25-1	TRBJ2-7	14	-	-	CASSDTRTSYEQYF	TGTGCCAGCAGTGACACACGGACATCCTACGAGCAGTACTTC
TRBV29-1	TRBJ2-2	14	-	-	CSVEGDLNTGELFF	TGCAGCGTTGAAGGGGATCTAAACACCGGGGAGCTGTTTTTT
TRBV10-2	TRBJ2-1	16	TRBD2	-	CAGGGDSGGLYNEQFF	TGCGCCGGGGGCGGGGATAGCGGGGGCCTATACAATGAGCAGTTCTTC
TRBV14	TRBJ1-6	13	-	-	CASSQDPWTPLHF	TGTGCCAGCAGCCAAGATCCTTGGACACCCCTCCACTTT
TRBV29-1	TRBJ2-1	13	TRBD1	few	CSVEAQGDNEQFF	TGCAGCGTTGAAGCACAGGGGGATAATGAGCAGTTCTTC
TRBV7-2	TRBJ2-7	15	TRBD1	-	CASSSEGTGVYEQYF	TGTGCCAGCAGCTCCGAAGGGACAGGGGTCTACGAGCAGTACTTC
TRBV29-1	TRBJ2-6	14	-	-	CSVAGPSGANVLTF	TGCAGCGTTGCTGGGCCCTCTGGGGCCAACGTCCTGACTTTC
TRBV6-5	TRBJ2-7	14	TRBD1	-	CASSYGDSTYEQYF	TGTGCCAGCAGTTACGGGGACAGTACCTACGAGCAGTACTTC
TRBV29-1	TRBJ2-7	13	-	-	CSVCEGLDYEQYF	TGCAGCGTTTGCGAGGGGCTGGACTACGAGCAGTACTTC
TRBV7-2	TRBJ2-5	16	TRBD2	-	CASSLVASGDQETQYF	TGTGCCAGCAGCTTAGTGGCTAGCGGGGACCAAGAGACCCAGTACTTC
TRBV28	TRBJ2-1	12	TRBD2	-	CASTGLASTQFF	TGTGCCAGCACGGGACTAGCCTCTACGCAGTTCTTC
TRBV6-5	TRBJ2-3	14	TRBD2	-	CASSPGGSTDTQYF	TGTGCCAGCAGCCCGGGGGGGTCCACAGATACGCAGTATTTT